This T cell receptor beta chain was captured by sequencing in a study of glioma-infiltrating T cells after dendritic cell vaccination. This clone has a handful of counts. The V gene end was trimmed by 3 bases and the J gene end by 4 bases; junction bases not matched to a gene: 20. The CDR3 contains 19 residues. The V gene's germline CDR1 is LNHDA and CDR2 SQIVND (reference sequence). TCRdb's copy holds only in-frame clones and misses some; the assay was immunoSEQ multiplex PCR. The sample carries about 20,000 clones, approximately 79% recorded once. The TCR originated in a human donor with glioblastoma. The sample here was blood, taken before dendritic cell vaccination. This chain connects TRBV19 to TRBJ1-2; TRBD1 aligns across 7 bases. This CDR3 reads CASSMVPKKIEDRLYGYTF. CDR3 sequence (DNA): TGTGCCAGTAGTATGGTCCCCAAAAAAATAGAGGACAGGCTCTATGGCTACACCTTC. Together with reference TRBV19 and TRBJ1-2, the CDR3 gives the full variable domain: DGGITQSPKYLFRKEGQNVTLSCEQNLNHDAMYWYRQDPGQGLRLIYYSQIVNDFQKGDIAEGYSVSREKKESFPLTVTSAQKNPTAFYLCASSMVPKKIEDRLYGYTFGSGTRLTVV.